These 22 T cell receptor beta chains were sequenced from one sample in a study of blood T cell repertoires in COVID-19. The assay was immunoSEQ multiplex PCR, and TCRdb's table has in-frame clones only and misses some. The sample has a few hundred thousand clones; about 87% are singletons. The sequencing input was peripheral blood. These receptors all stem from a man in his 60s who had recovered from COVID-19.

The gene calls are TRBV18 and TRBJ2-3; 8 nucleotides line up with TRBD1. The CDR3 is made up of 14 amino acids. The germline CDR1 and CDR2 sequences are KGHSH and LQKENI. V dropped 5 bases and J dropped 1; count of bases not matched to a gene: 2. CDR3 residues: CASSRQGRTDTQYF. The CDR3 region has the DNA TGTGCCAGCTCAAGACAGGGGCGCACAGATACGCAGTATTTT.

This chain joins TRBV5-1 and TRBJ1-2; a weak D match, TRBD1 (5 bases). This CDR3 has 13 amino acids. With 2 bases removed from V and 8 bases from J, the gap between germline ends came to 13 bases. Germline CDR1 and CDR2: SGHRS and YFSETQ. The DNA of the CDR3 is TGCGCCAGCAGCTTTTTGACAGCAGAAGGCTACACCTTC. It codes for CASSFLTAEGYTF.

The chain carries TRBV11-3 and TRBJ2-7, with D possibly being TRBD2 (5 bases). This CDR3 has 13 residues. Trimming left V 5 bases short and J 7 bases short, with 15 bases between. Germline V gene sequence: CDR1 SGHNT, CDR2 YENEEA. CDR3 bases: TGTGCCAGCAGCGCAACCCCTCCGGGGGAGCAGTACTTC. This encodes CASSATPPGEQYF. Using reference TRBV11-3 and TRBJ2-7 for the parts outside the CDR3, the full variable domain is EAGVVQSPRYKIIEKKQPVAFWCNPISGHNTLYWYLQNLGQGPELLIRYENEEAVDDSQLPKDRFSAERLKGVDSTLKIQPAELGDSAVYLCASSATPPGEQYFGPGTRLTVT.

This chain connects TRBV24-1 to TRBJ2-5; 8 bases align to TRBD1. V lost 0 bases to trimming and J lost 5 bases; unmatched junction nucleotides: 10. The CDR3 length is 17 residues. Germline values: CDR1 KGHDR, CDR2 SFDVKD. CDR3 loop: CATSDLQGADRRETQYF. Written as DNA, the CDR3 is TGTGCCACCAGTGATTTGCAGGGGGCTGACAGGAGGGAGACCCAGTACTTC.

CDR3 protein: CASSSWTGLNSPLHF. DNA of the CDR3: TGTGCCAGCAGCTCATGGACAGGGCTCAATTCACCCCTCCACTTT. The chain is built from TRBV11-2 and TRBJ1-6, with 8 bases that match TRBD1. Germline trimming cut 4 bases from V and 7 bases from J; bases unmatched to any gene: 6. The CDR3 runs to 15 residues. The germline gives CDR1 SGHAT, CDR2 FQNNGV.

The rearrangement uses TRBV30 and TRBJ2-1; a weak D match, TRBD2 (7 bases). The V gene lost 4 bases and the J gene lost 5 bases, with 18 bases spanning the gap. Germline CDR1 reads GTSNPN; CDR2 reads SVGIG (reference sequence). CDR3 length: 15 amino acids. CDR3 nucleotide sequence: TGTGCCTGGACTAGAAGGGGGGGGAATCACAATGAGCAGTTCTTC. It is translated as CAWTRRGGNHNEQFF.

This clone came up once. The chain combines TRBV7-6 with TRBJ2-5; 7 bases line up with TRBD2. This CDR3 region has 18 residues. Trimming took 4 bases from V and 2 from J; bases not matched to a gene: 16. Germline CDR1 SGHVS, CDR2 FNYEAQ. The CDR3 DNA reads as TGTGCCAGCAGCTCGGGGGGACCCGGGTGGTCGGGGCAAGAGACCCAGTACTTC. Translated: CASSSGGPGWSGQETQYF. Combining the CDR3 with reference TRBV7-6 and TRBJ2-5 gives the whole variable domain GAGVSQSPRYKVTKRGQDVALRCDPISGHVSLYWYRQALGQGPEFLTYFNYEAQQDKSGLPNDRFSAERPEGSISTLTIQRTEQRDSAMYRCASSSGGPGWSGQETQYFGPGTRLLVL.

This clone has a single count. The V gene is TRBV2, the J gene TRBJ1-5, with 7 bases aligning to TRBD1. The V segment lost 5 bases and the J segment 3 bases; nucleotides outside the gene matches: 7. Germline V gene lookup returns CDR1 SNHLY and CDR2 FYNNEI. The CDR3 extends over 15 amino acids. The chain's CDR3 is CASSIGTAYNQPQHF. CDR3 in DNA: TGTGCCAGCAGTATCGGGACAGCCTACAATCAGCCCCAGCATTTT.

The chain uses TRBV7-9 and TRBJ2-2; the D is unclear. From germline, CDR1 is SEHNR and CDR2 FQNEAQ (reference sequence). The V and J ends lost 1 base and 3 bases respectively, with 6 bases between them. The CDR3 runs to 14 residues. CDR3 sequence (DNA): TGTGCCAGCAGCTTAGTCCTCTACACCGGGGAGCTGTTTTTT. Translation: CASSLVLYTGELFF.

The CDR3 DNA follows: TGTGCCAGCAGTTCGCGACAGGAAAACACTGAAGCTTTCTTT. Translation: CASSSRQENTEAFF. The chain employs TRBV6-5 and TRBJ1-1; D might be TRBD1 (6 bases). With 4 bases removed from V and 2 bases from J, the gap between germline ends came to 11 bases. The V gene's germline CDR1 is MNHEY and CDR2 SVGAGI. This CDR3 has 14 amino acids.

In nucleotides, the CDR3 is TGTGCCACCAACTATTTACGCGGACAGTACAATCAGCCCCAGCATTTT. Its protein product is CATNYLRGQYNQPQHF. The chain combines TRBV19 with TRBJ1-5; perhaps TRBD1 as D (6 bases). Looked up from germline, CDR1 is LNHDA and CDR2 is SQIVND (reference sequence). V shed 10 bases and J shed 3 bases, with 22 bases lying between them. The length of the CDR3 is 16 residues.

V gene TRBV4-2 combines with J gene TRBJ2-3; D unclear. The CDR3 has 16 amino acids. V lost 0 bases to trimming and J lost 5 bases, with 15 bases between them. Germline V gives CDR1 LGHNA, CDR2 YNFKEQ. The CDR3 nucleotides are TGTGCCAGCAGCCAAGATCTCGGCAGTTCGGGAGATACGCAGTATTTT. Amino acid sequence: CASSQDLGSSGDTQYF.

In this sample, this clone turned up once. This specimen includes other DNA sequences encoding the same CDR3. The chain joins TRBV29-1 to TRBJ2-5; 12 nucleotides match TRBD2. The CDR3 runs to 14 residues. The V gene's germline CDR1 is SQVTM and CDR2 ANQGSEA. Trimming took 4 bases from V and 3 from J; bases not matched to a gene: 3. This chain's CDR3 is CSVGLAGGKETQYF. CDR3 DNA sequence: TGCAGCGTTGGGCTAGCGGGGGGGAAAGAGACCCAGTACTTC.

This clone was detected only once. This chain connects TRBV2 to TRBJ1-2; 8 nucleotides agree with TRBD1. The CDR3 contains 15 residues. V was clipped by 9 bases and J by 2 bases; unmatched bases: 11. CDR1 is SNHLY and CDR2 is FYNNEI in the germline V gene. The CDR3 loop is CASDGQGASNYGYTF. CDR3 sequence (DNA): TGTGCCAGTGATGGGCAGGGGGCATCCAACTATGGCTACACCTTC.

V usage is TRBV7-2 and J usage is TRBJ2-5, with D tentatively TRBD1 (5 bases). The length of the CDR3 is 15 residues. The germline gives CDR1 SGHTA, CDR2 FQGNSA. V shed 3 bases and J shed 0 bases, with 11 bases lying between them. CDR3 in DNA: TGTGCCAGCAGCTTCGACAGCTATCACCAAGAGACCCAGTACTTC. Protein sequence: CASSFDSYHQETQYF.

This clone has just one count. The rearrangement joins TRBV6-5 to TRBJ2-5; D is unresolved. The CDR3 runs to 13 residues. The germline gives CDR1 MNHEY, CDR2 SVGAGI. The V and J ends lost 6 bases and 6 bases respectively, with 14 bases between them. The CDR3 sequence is CASSQVVTQTQYF. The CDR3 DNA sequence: TGTGCCAGCAGCCAGGTGGTCACCCAGACCCAGTACTTC.

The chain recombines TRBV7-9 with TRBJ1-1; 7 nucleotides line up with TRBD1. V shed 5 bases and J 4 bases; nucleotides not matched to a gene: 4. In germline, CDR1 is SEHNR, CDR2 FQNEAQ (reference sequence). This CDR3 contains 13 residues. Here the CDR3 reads CASSRTGTTEAFF. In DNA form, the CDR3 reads TGTGCCAGCAGCCGGACAGGCACCACTGAAGCTTTCTTT. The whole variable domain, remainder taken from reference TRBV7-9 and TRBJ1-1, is DTGVSQNPRHKITKRGQNVTFRCDPISEHNRLYWYRQTLGQGPEFLTYFQNEAQLEKSRLLSDRFSAERPKGSFSTLEIQRTEQGDSAMYLCASSRTGTTEAFFGQGTRLTVV.

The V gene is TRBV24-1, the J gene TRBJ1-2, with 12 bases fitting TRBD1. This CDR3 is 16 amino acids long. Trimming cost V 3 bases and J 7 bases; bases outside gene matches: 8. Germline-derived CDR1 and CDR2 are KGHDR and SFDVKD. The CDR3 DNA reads TGTGCCACCAGTGATCCCGGGACAGGGGGCTTGTTTGGCTACACCTTC. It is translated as CATSDPGTGGLFGYTF.

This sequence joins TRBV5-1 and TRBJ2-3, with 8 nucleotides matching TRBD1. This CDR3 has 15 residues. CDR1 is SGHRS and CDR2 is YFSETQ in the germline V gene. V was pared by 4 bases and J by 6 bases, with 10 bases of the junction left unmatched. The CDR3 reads CASSPGQGPWDTQYF. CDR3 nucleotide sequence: TGCGCCAGCAGCCCTGGACAGGGTCCTTGGGATACGCAGTATTTT.

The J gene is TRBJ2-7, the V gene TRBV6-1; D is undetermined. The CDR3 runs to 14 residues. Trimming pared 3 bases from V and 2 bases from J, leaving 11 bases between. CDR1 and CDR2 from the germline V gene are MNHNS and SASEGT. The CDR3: CASSDGRPPYEQYF. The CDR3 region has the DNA TGTGCCAGCAGTGACGGCAGGCCCCCCTACGAGCAGTACTTC.

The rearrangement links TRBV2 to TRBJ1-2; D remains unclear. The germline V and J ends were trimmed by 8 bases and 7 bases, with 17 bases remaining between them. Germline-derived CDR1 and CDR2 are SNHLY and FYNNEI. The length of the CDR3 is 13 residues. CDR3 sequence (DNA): TGTGCCAGCGAGCCAGTACGATCGGGTGGCTACACCTTC. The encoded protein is CASEPVRSGGYTF.

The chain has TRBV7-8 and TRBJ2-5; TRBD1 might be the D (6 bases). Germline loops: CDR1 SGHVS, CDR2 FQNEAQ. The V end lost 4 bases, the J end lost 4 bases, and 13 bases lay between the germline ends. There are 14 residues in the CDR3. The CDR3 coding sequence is TGTGCCAGCAGCTCCCATACAGGGTTAGAGACCCAGTACTTC. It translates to CASSSHTGLETQYF.